This T cell receptor (beta chain) was recorded in a study of blood T cells in healthy people across ages. Primed by a sample-barcoded 5' primer and a J-beta primer mix, a second PCR proceeded for about 6 to 12 cycles. Tags on each cDNA molecule came from a template-switch adaptor with 12 random nucleotides. TCRdb itself ran the 5' RACE reads through MiXCR, one entry per CDR3 protein. The data show fewer than 1,000,000 distinct CDR3 sequences, with about 42% seen just once and 15% to 20% held by the top ten. The V gene's germline CDR1 is MNHEY and CDR2 SVGAGI. Between the trimmed V and J ends, which lost 5 bases and 7 bases, there was a span of 13 bases. CDR3 size: 13 residues.

The chain links TRBV6-5 to TRBJ2-3; maybe TRBD2 (6 bases). This clonotype was sampled from a man of 80 years or more in good health. The specimen sequenced was blood. For the CDR3, the DNA is TGTGCCAGCAGTCGGGACTTGCGCTATACGCAGTATTTT. Translating it yields CASSRDLRYTQYF.